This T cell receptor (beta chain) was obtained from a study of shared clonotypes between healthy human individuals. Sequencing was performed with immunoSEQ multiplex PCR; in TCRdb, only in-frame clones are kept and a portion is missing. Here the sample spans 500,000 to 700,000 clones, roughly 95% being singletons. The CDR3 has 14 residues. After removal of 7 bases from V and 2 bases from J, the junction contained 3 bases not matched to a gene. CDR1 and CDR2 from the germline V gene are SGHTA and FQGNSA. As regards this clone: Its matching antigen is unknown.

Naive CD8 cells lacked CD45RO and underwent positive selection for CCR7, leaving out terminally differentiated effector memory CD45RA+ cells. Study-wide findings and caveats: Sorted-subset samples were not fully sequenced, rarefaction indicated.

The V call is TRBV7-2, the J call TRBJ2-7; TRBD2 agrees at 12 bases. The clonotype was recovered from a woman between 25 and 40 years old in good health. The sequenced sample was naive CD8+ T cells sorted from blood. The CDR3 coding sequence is TGTGCCAGCACCTGGACTAGCGGGACCTACGAGCAGTACTTC. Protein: CASTWTSGTYEQYF.